This T cell receptor beta chain came from a study of glioma-infiltrating T cells. The CDR3 sequence is 15 residues long. Trimming shortened V by 0 bases and J by 2 bases, and 10 bases separated the two germline ends. Germline V gene sequence: CDR1 SGHTA, CDR2 FQGTGA. TCR alpha and beta CDR3 regions were amplified from RNA using iRepertoire nested multiplex PCR. MiXCR, run by TCRdb on the multiplex PCR reads, gives a single entry per CDR3 protein. The table shows roughly 350,000 distinct CDR3 sequences, with 41% occurring only once. This clonotype was counted only a few times. Sequenced sample: glioma tissue, nonneoplastic brain tissue, or PBMCs (not recorded which). The sequence came from a human donor with low-grade glioma or glioblastoma, undergoing nonglioma brain surgery, or in good health (not recorded which). The chain uses TRBV7-3 and TRBJ2-5, with D possibly TRBD2 on 5 matching bases. The CDR3 nucleotides read TGTGCCAGCAGCTTAACGTACGGACTGCAAGAGACCCAGTACTTC. Translation: CASSLTYGLQETQYF.